Here is one TCR beta chain with its context. This clonotype was observed a handful of times. It lacks a known antigen. Base qualities were left out, and no much larger clone turns up one base away. The record originates from a study of response to subunit inactivated influenza vaccine (dated by TCRdb to between 2018 and 2020). Describing the broader study: Deep quantitative profiling of the T cell receptor repertoire was used in the study to follow responses to a trivalent subunit inactivated influenza vaccine. What the research found in general, with its limitations: According to the authors, only a limited number of new T cells may be recruited by each seasonal influenza vaccination.

Libraries were built with RT-PCR. The listed sequencing device is Illumina HiSeq 2500. TCRdb's own reprocessing of the public reads used fastp at Q25 and MiXCR and kept productive beta chains. Identical CDR3 proteins give one entry, which carries the most common genes and DNA. The sample data list 550,000 to 800,000 distinct CDR3 sequences, and 11% to 15% of these were observed just once. In total, the top ten clones hold around 6.5% of the sample. Relative to germline, V is 6 bases shorter and J is 4 bases shorter, with 14 bases between their ends. The CDR3 sequence holds 14 residues, the cysteine and phenylalanine included. Just the 42-base CDR3 DNA is kept, in frame starting at base 1. The germline V gene yields SGHAT for CDR1 and FQNNGV for CDR2.

This chain is built from TRBV11-2 and TRBJ2-3, with a tentative D gene TRBD2 over 5 matching bases. This receptor was taken from a man aged 45-65 years who received an inactivated influenza vaccine. Donor details come from another sample of the same person, matched by shared clones. The source material was PBMCs from blood, sampled 14 to 15 days before vaccination. Read as DNA, the sequence is TGTGCCAGCAGTCCTGAGACTATCTCAGATACGCAGTATTTT. Protein translation: CASSPETISDTQYF.